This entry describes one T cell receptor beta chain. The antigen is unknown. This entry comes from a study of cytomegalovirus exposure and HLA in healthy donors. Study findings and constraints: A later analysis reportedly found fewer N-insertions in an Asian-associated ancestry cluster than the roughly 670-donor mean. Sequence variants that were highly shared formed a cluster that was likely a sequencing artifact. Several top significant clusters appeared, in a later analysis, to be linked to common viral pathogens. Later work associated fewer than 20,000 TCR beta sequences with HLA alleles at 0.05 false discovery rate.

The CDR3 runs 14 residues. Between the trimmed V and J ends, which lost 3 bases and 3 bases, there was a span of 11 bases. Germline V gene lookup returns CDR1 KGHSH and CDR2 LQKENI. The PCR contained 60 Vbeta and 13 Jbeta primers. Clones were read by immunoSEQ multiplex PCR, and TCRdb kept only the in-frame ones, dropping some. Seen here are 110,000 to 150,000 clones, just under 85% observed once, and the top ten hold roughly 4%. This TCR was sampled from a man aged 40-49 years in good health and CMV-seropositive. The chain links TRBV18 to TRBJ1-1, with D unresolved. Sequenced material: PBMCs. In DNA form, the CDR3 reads TGTGCCAGCTCACCGGGCCCCTCCTACACTGAAGCTTTCTTT. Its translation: CASSPGPSYTEAFF.